The 18 T cell receptor beta chains given below trace back to one sample, sequenced in a study of T cells in Graves' hyperthyroidism and ophthalmopathy (dated by TCRdb to between 2019 and 2020). Libraries were built with multiplex PCR. Reads for this sample came from an Illumina HiSeq 2000. The TCR beta CDR3 regions were amplified from the RNA transcripts. A first-round RT-PCR of the TCR CDR3 used the HTBI primer set with the Qiagen OneStep RT-PCR kit. The raw public data were reprocessed by TCRdb itself: fastp quality trimming at Q25, MiXCR clonotype calling, in-frame beta chains only. Rows with one shared CDR3 protein collapse into an entry with the most common genes and DNA. In all, the sample holds 250,000 to 300,000 distinct CDR3 sequences, and approximately 15% of those were seen once. Roughly 53% of the sample lies in the top ten. The sequenced sample consisted of blood. The receptors stem from a woman aged 55-70 years with Graves' ophthalmopathy.

This clonotype was observed a handful of times. This rearrangement joins TRBV7-2 to TRBJ2-7; 12 bases match TRBD2. V was pared by 5 bases and J by 3 bases, with 2 bases of the junction left unmatched. CDR1 is SGHTA and CDR2 is FQGNSA in the germline V gene. The CDR3 is made up of 14 amino acids. CDR3: CASSKTSGSYEQYF. CDR3 in DNA: TGTGCCAGCAGCAAGACTAGCGGGAGCTACGAGCAGTACTTC.

This clonotype was seen many times. The genes are TRBV5-1 and TRBJ2-3, with unresolved D. Germline CDR1 and CDR2: SGHRS and YFSETQ. V dropped 5 bases and J dropped 1 base, with 11 bases sitting between them. CDR3 length: 14 residues. CDR3 sequence (DNA): TGCGCCAGCAGGAGGAACTCCGGCACAGATACGCAGTATTTT. It codes for CASRRNSGTDTQYF.

This clonotype was counted many times. CDR3 coding DNA: TGTGCCAGCAGCGTAGAGAGAAGCACAGATACGCAGTATTTT. The encoded protein is CASSVERSTDTQYF. The chain uses TRBV9 and TRBJ2-3, with D unclear. The germline V gene has CDR1 SGDLS and CDR2 YYNGEE. The CDR3 sequence is 14 residues long. Trimming removed 0 bases at V and 0 bases at J, with 5 bases between.

This clonotype occurred many times. The chain joins TRBV5-1 to TRBJ2-7, with 9 bases lining up with TRBD1. Germline values: CDR1 SGHRS, CDR2 YFSETQ. After removal of 4 bases from V and 7 bases from J, the junction contained 9 bases not matched to a gene. CDR3 size: 14 residues. CDR3 loop: CASSRTGEGREQYF. The DNA for the CDR3 is TGCGCCAGCAGCAGGACAGGGGAGGGACGGGAGCAGTACTTC.

Ten or more counts support this clonotype. The chain links TRBV7-2 to TRBJ2-7; D may be TRBD1 (5 bases). Germline loops: CDR1 SGHTA, CDR2 FQGNSA. This CDR3 has 14 amino acids. V was pared by 2 bases and J by 2 bases, with 10 bases between. CDR3 region: CASSLRQSAYEQYF. In DNA, the CDR3 is TGTGCCAGCAGCTTAAGACAGAGTGCCTACGAGCAGTACTTC. The whole variable domain, filled in from reference TRBV7-2 and TRBJ2-7, reads GAGVSQSPSNKVTEKGKDVELRCDPISGHTALYWYRQSLGQGLEFLIYFQGNSAPDKSGLPSDRFSAERTGGSVSTLTIQRTQQEDSAVYLCASSLRQSAYEQYFGPGTRLTVT.

This clonotype has more than one count but fewer than ten. The CDR3 sequence: CASSLTSSYNSPLHF. The CDR3 nucleotides read TGCGCCAGCAGCTTAACGAGCTCCTATAATTCACCCCTCCACTTT. The chain combines TRBV5-1 with TRBJ1-6; no firm D call. The germline gives CDR1 SGHRS, CDR2 YFSETQ. The CDR3 length is 15 residues. Trimming stripped 2 bases from V and 0 bases from J, with 6 bases between.

With respect to this clonotype: A much larger clone lies one base from this, so it may be a read error. This rearrangement joins TRBV6-1 to TRBJ2-1; 11 bases agree with TRBD2. The V and J ends lost 6 bases and 6 bases, in that order; junction bases with no gene match: 10. Germline V gives CDR1 MNHNS, CDR2 SASEGT. The CDR3 is made up of 16 amino acids. The CDR3: CASSTPGTSGPNEQFF. Written as DNA, the CDR3 is TGTGCCAGCAGCACCCCCGGGACTAGCGGTCCCAATGAGCAGTTCTTC.

This clonotype was counted many times. This sequence joins TRBV5-1 and TRBJ2-7, with D tentatively TRBD1 (6 bases). The CDR3 loop spans 11 amino acids. The V gene lost 4 bases and the J gene lost 6 bases, with 8 bases spanning the gap. The germline CDR1 and CDR2 sequences are SGHRS and YFSETQ. In DNA form, the CDR3 reads TGCGCCAGCAGCCCCAGGGGCGAGCAGTACTTC. Amino acids: CASSPRGEQYF.

CDR3 DNA sequence: TGTGCCAGCAGCAAAGTGGGGCCTCCTAACTATGGCTACACCTTC. Residues: CASSKVGPPNYGYTF. The J gene is TRBJ1-2, the V gene TRBV7-9; maybe TRBD1 (5 bases). Deletions cut 5 bases from V and 0 bases from J, with 13 bases between. The CDR3 is 15 residues long. The germline CDR1 and CDR2 sequences are SEHNR and FQNEAQ (reference sequence).

In its sample, this clonotype was seen many times. V gene TRBV12-3 or TRBV12-4 combines with J gene TRBJ1-4; TRBD1 matches at 7 bases. The CDR3 extends over 16 amino acids. V gave up 4 bases and J gave up 2 bases; unmatched junction bases: 7. CDR3 residues: CASSSHRQGTNEKLFF. The CDR3 nucleotides are TGTGCCAGCAGTTCCCACAGACAGGGCACTAATGAAAAACTGTTTTTT.

The chain recombines TRBV3-1 with TRBJ2-5; D is unresolved. Per germline, CDR1 LGHDT and CDR2 YNNKEL (reference sequence). Between the trimmed V and J ends, which lost 1 base and 3 bases, there was a span of 9 bases. The CDR3 spans 14 residues. This CDR3 reads CASSQAISEETQYF. In DNA, the CDR3 is TGTGCCAGCAGCCAAGCTATCAGCGAAGAGACCCAGTACTTC.

This clonotype was recorded many times. V gene TRBV6-2 or TRBV6-3 combines with J gene TRBJ2-7; a weak D match, TRBD2 (6 bases). V lost 2 bases, J lost 0 bases, and 11 bases lay in between. CDR3 length: 15 residues. Per germline, CDR1 MNHEY and CDR2 SVGEGT. CDR3 region: CASSYDTSSSYEQYF. As DNA, the CDR3 is TGTGCCAGCAGTTACGATACTAGCAGCTCCTACGAGCAGTACTTC.

V usage is TRBV10-3 and J usage is TRBJ1-4; unclear D gene. Trimming stripped 3 bases from V and 10 bases from J, with 12 bases between. The CDR3 runs 13 residues. Germline lookup yields CDR1 ENHRY and CDR2 SYGVKD. CDR3 coding DNA: TGTGCCATCAGTGAAGGCGAAAGCGGAAAACTGTTTTTT. As protein: CAISEGESGKLFF.

This clonotype was recorded at least ten times. The V call is TRBV18, the J call TRBJ1-1; D unclear. V was trimmed by 0 bases and J by 1 base, leaving 12 bases between them. CDR1 is KGHSH, CDR2 LQKENI, per germline. The CDR3 is 16 residues long. CDR3: CASSPPGGLRNTEAFF. CDR3 DNA: TGTGCCAGCTCACCACCAGGCGGACTGCGGAACACTGAAGCTTTCTTT. Full variable domain (remainder filled in from reference TRBV18 and TRBJ1-1): NAGVMQNPRHLVRRRGQEARLRCSPMKGHSHVYWYRQLPEEGLKFMVYLQKENIIDESGMPKERFSAEFPKEGPSILRIQQVVRGDSAAYFCASSPPGGLRNTEAFFGQGTRLTVV.

This clonotype appeared many times. This rearrangement joins TRBV2 to TRBJ2-7; D might be TRBD1 or TRBD2, each matching 6 bases. The ends were cut back, 6 bases at V and 0 bases at J, with 15 bases in the middle. This CDR3 region has 15 residues. Per the germline V gene, CDR1 is SNHLY and CDR2 is FYNNEI. DNA for the CDR3: TGTGCCAGCAGGCGGGACAAACCTAGCTCCTACGAGCAGTACTTC. As protein: CASRRDKPSSYEQYF.

The sample holds a few counts of this clonotype. V gene TRBV18 combines with J gene TRBJ1-4; perhaps TRBD1 as D (6 bases). This CDR3 comprises 16 residues. Germline V gene data show CDR1 as KGHSH and CDR2 as LQKENI. V was cut by 5 bases and J by 7 bases, with 20 bases left in between. Here the CDR3 reads CASSSIPGARVEKLFF. The CDR3 coding sequence is TGTGCCAGCTCATCGATACCGGGGGCGCGAGTTGAAAAACTGTTTTTT.

This clonotype was detected a few times. The CDR3 coding sequence is TGTGCCAGCAGTTCCCGGTTTTTAGGGGGCGAAAGGGGCTATGGCTACACCTTC. Translation: CASSSRFLGGERGYGYTF. The chain employs TRBV6-1 and TRBJ1-2, with 7 bases aligning to TRBD1. Germline V gives CDR1 MNHNS, CDR2 SASEGT. J was trimmed by 4 bases and V by 5 bases; bases with no gene match: 19. The CDR3 has 18 amino acids.

The rearrangement links TRBV28 to TRBJ2-3; 8 nucleotides align to TRBD1. The germline V gene encodes CDR1 MDHEN and CDR2 SYDVKM. The V gene end was trimmed by 8 bases and the J gene end by 4 bases; junction bases not matched to a gene: 8. The CDR3 has 14 residues. The CDR3 loop reads CASYPRGQADTQYF. The CDR3 DNA is TGTGCCAGCTATCCCAGGGGGCAGGCAGATACGCAGTATTTT. Using reference TRBV28 and TRBJ2-3 for the parts outside the CDR3, the full variable domain is DVKVTQSSRYLVKRTGEKVFLECVQDMDHENMFWYRQDPGLGLRLIYFSYDVKMKEKGDIPEGYSVSREKKERFSLILESASTNQTSMYLCASYPRGQADTQYFGPGTRLTVL.